Listed below are T cell receptor beta chains from one sample, sequenced in a study of blood T cells in healthy people across ages. TCRdb passed the 5' RACE reads through MiXCR, listing each CDR3 protein once. In the table there are under 1 million distinct CDR3 sequences, under 55% of which are singletons. The specimen sequenced was blood. These receptors came from a man between 60 and 75 years old in good health. Both conserved end residues are part of each CDR3. The D gene is left open where the match is weak. Some rows mark clone size as missing; the rest say once, few, many or name a class of expanded clone.

>NA|TRBV7-9|few|TRBJ2-7
TGTGCCAGCAGCTTAGGTGGGGTCGAGCAGTACTTC
CASSLGGVEQYF
>TRBD1|TRBV20-1|few|TRBJ2-7
TGCAGTGCTAACCGACAGGGGGTTAACTACGAGCAGTACTTC
CSANRQGVNYEQYF
>NA|TRBV4-2|once|TRBJ1-1
TGTGCCAGCAGTCTCGAGCCCCTGACCACCATTTACACTGAAGCTTTCTTT
CASSLEPLTTIYTEAFF
>NA|TRBV5-1|NA|TRBJ1-4
TGCGCCAGCAGTGGGGTACTCGGTGAAAAACTGTTTTTT
CASSGVLGEKLFF
>TRBD1|TRBV18|NA|TRBJ2-7
TGTGCCAGCTCACTCCGACAGGGTGAAGGCGAGCAGTACTTC
CASSLRQGEGEQYF
>TRBD2|TRBV10-3|few|TRBJ2-1
TGTGCCATCAGTGGCCTACTAGCGGGGGACCACAATGAGCAGTTCTTC
CAISGLLAGDHNEQFF
>NA|TRBV29-1|NA|TRBJ2-1
TGCAGCGTTGAAGTTGGAGGACCGAGGCCGTTCTTC
CSVEVGGPRPFF
>NA|TRBV7-2|few|TRBJ2-3
TGTGCCAGCCAAACCCCTAACACAGATACGCAGTATTTT
CASQTPNTDTQYF
>NA|TRBV10-3|NA|TRBJ2-2
TGTGCCATCAGTGAGTCGTTGAGACAGAACACCGGGGAGCTGTTTTTT
CAISESLRQNTGELFF
>NA|TRBV4-3|many|TRBJ2-7
TGCGCCAGCAGCCCCCTGGGGGGCTCCGAGCAGTACTTC
CASSPLGGSEQYF
>NA|TRBV6-1|once|TRBJ2-5
TGTGCCAGCAGTGAAAGTACAGGGCGGACCAAGCAGTACTTC
CASSESTGRTKQYF
>TRBD2|TRBV7-6|NA|TRBJ2-3
TGTGCCAGCAGCTTAGCGTTGAGCGGGGGCACAGATACGCAGTATTTT
CASSLALSGGTDTQYF
>TRBD1|TRBV12-3/TRBV12-4|NA|TRBJ1-1
TGTGCCAGCAGTTTAACAGGGGTGATGACTGAAGCTTTCTTT
CASSLTGVMTEAFF
>TRBD1|TRBV7-9|NA|TRBJ1-1
TGTGCCAGCAGCTTAGGAGCAGGGGGGAACACTGAAGCTTTCTTT
CASSLGAGGNTEAFF
>NA|TRBV7-2|many|TRBJ2-4
TGTGCCAGCAGCCCGCAACCGCTGGGGAACATTCAGTACTTC
CASSPQPLGNIQYF
>NA|TRBV4-3|NA|TRBJ1-5
TGCGCCAGCAGCCAAGGGGTGGGGCCCAATCAGCCCCAGCATTTT
CASSQGVGPNQPQHF
>NA|TRBV3-1|NA|TRBJ2-5
TGTGCCAGCAGTACCAGCCAAGGGTGGGAGACCCAGTACTTC
CASSTSQGWETQYF
>NA|TRBV27|few|TRBJ2-3
TGTGCCAGCAGTTCCAGACCCCTATCTGGGGATACGCAGTATTTT
CASSSRPLSGDTQYF
>TRBD1|TRBV6-4|NA|TRBJ1-1
TGTGCCAGCAGTGGTGAGTACTCGACAGGGATGAACACTGAAGCTTTCTTT
CASSGEYSTGMNTEAFF
>NA|TRBV21-1|NA|TRBJ2-4
TGTGCCAGCAGCACCGTTAGCGGGGGAAACATTCAGTACTTC
CASSTVSGGNIQYF
>NA|TRBV10-2|NA|TRBJ2-3
TGCGCCAGCAGTATAGGTCTCGGGACAGATACGCAGTATTTT
CASSIGLGTDTQYF
>NA|TRBV7-9|NA|TRBJ2-7
TGTGCCACCGCACAGGGTTCCGCCTACGAGCAGTACTTC
CATAQGSAYEQYF
>TRBD1|TRBV5-1|many|TRBJ2-7
TGTGCCAGCAGTTCCGGGACAGGGACCTACGAGCAGTACTTC
CASSSGTGTYEQYF
>NA|TRBV9|few|TRBJ2-7
TGTGCCAGCAGCGTAGAGGGCAGCCCTAACTACGAGCAGTACTTC
CASSVEGSPNYEQYF
>TRBD2|TRBV9|many|TRBJ2-7
TGTGCCAGCAGCTACGGGGGGGATTACGAGCAGTACTTC
CASSYGGDYEQYF
>NA|TRBV5-1|NA|TRBJ2-2
TGCGCCAGCAGCTCTCTCGACATACAGAACACCGGGGAGCTGTTTTTT
CASSSLDIQNTGELFF
>TRBD1|TRBV5-1|NA|TRBJ2-7
TGCGCCAGCGGCCGGGACAGCCGTTCCTACGAGCAGTACTTC
CASGRDSRSYEQYF
>TRBD1|TRBV18|NA|TRBJ1-1
TGTGCCAGCTCAGAAGTTTGGGGACAGGTCGGCACTGAAGCTTTCTTT
CASSEVWGQVGTEAFF
>TRBD1|TRBV24-1|NA|TRBJ2-3
TGTGCCACCAGTGACGCGACAGGGGGCAATACGCAGTATTTT
CATSDATGGNTQYF
>NA|TRBV7-9|NA|TRBJ1-2
TGTGCCAGCAGCTTATCCCCATTTGACGACTATGGCTACACCTTC
CASSLSPFDDYGYTF
>TRBD2|TRBV7-2|NA|TRBJ2-7
TGTGCCAGCAGCGCCCTTGTTGGCGGGGGGGTCGGCTCCTACGAGCAGTACTTC
CASSALVGGGVGSYEQYF
>TRBD1|TRBV6-6|few|TRBJ2-3
TGTGCCAGCAGAGCCCAGACAGGGAACAGAGATACGCAGTATTTT
CASRAQTGNRDTQYF
>TRBD2|TRBV10-3|NA|TRBJ2-3
TGTGCCATCAGTACTAGCGGGACCCGCACAGATACGCAGTATTTT
CAISTSGTRTDTQYF
>TRBD1|TRBV9|few|TRBJ1-2
TGTGCCAGCAGCGTAGCCCGGACAGGGGGGCCCTATGGCTACACCTTC
CASSVARTGGPYGYTF
>NA|TRBV6-5|NA|TRBJ2-5
TGTGCCAGTGGGGGGGCGGAGACCCAGTACTTC
CASGGAETQYF
>NA|TRBV7-9|few|TRBJ1-2
TGTGCCAGCACTCTAGAGACAGGACTTAACTATGGCTACACCTTC
CASTLETGLNYGYTF